This T cell receptor (beta chain) was identified in a study of OX40 agonist ivuxolimab in advanced cancers. Study summary: Ivuxolimab, which patients received intravenously every 2 weeks, was dosed at 0.01 to 10 mg/kg. The study's findings and limits: Expanded peripheral T cell antigen specificity was not determined. Clonal expansion among partial responders at 0.1-3.0 mg/kg ranked near the lowest.

Germline CDR1 reads MDHEN; CDR2 reads SYDVKM. Trimming at V came to 2 bases and at J to 6 bases, leaving 1 base not matched to a gene. The CDR3 sequence is 14 residues long. Concerning this clone: The antigen is undetermined.

The data were produced by immunoSEQ multiplex PCR, yet TCRdb's version contains in-frame clones alone and is incomplete. The repertoire consists of roughly 60,000 clones, with about 85% occurring once and the leading ten covering around 4.7%. Patients who had autoimmune disease history or got systemic immunosuppression were left out. The chain recombines TRBV28 with TRBJ2-2; 9 bases are shared with TRBD2. This clonotype was sampled from an adult with an advanced solid tumor such as melanoma, head and neck, liver or kidney cancer. This specimen was CD4+ or CD8+ T cells sorted from blood, taken in a trial of the OX40 agonist ivuxolimab. The CDR3 spells CASSLSGRPGELFF. The DNA for the CDR3 is TGTGCCAGCAGTTTAAGCGGGAGGCCCGGGGAGCTGTTTTTT.